Each of the 15 T cell receptor beta chains below was sequenced from the same sample in a study of blood T cell repertoires in COVID-19. Generated by immunoSEQ multiplex PCR, the TCRdb table keeps only in-frame clones and is missing some. This table has 150,000 to 200,000 clones, around 85% appearing once. Sequenced input: peripheral blood. These receptor sequences come from a man at least 80 years old with COVID-19, enrolled during active disease.

This chain links TRBV7-2 with TRBJ2-5; no clear D. CDR1 is SGHTA and CDR2 is FQGNSA in the germline V gene. The CDR3 runs to 16 residues. Trimming cost V 1 base and J 1 base, with 13 bases left between them. CDR3 sequence: CASSLGQTPSQETQYF. In DNA form, the CDR3 reads TGTGCCAGCAGCTTAGGGCAGACACCATCCCAAGAGACCCAGTACTTC.

This rearrangement joins TRBV6-5 to TRBJ2-7; D might be TRBD1 (8 bases). This CDR3 is built from 15 residues. Germline CDR1 is MNHEY and CDR2 is SVGAGI. Trimming cost V 6 bases and J 7 bases, with 22 bases left between them. The CDR3 bases are TGTGCCAGCAGGACCAGACAGGGGCGCGGGGGAGAGCAGTACTTC. Residues: CASRTRQGRGGEQYF.

The chain joins TRBV18 to TRBJ1-2; weak D call: TRBD1 (6 bases). The CDR3 has 14 amino acids. CDR1 KGHSH and CDR2 LQKENI come from the germline V gene. The V and J ends lost 2 bases and 6 bases respectively, with 13 bases between them. The CDR3 here is CASSPSPGDHGYTF. The CDR3 coding sequence is TGTGCCAGCTCACCATCCCCAGGGGATCATGGCTACACCTTC.

The rearrangement joins TRBV2 to TRBJ1-1, with 9 bases identical to TRBD1. Germline trimming cut 5 bases from V and 6 bases from J; bases unmatched to any gene: 10. The germline gives CDR1 SNHLY, CDR2 FYNNEI. The CDR3 contains 15 residues. The CDR3 nucleotides are TGTGCCAGCAGTACTACCGACAGGGGGGGGGCTGAAGCTTTCTTT. Encoded protein: CASSTTDRGGAEAFF.

The V gene is TRBV11-2, the J gene TRBJ1-2; TRBD1 is a possible D gene (5 bases). The CDR3 extends over 12 amino acids. The germline gives CDR1 SGHAT, CDR2 FQNNGV. Trimming removed 8 bases from V and 2 bases from J, with 9 bases in between. In nucleotides, the CDR3 is TGTGCCAGCTCCCAGGGAAACTATGGCTACACCTTC. Amino acid sequence: CASSQGNYGYTF.

V usage is TRBV7-6 and J usage is TRBJ1-2; D remains unclear. CDR3 length: 17 amino acids. Germline CDR1 is SGHVS and CDR2 is FNYEAQ. The V gene lost 1 base and the J gene lost 4 bases, with 19 bases spanning the gap. The CDR3 DNA reads TGTGCCAGCAGCTTAGGGTCTCCGACGACGGAGGCCTATGGCTACACCTTC. It codes for CASSLGSPTTEAYGYTF.

The rearrangement uses TRBV5-1 and TRBJ1-1; the D is unclear. This CDR3 is built from 14 residues. Germline-derived CDR1 and CDR2 are SGHRS and YFSETQ. The ends were cut back, 4 bases at V and 1 base at J, with 11 bases in the middle. CDR3 in amino acids: CASSPFERNTEAFF. For the CDR3, the DNA is TGCGCCAGCAGCCCATTTGAGAGGAACACTGAAGCTTTCTTT.

This clone was detected a few times. CDR3 sequence: CASSGGLNGELFF. The CDR3 bases are TGTGCCAGCAGTGGGGGGTTGAACGGGGAGCTGTTTTTT. The V gene is TRBV12-3 or TRBV12-4, the J gene TRBJ2-2; maybe TRBD2 (6 bases). Trimming left V 5 bases short and J 7 bases short, with 11 bases between. CDR3 length: 13 residues.

This chain links TRBV9 with TRBJ2-2; D gene uncertain. The CDR3 sequence is 17 residues long. In germline, CDR1 is SGDLS, CDR2 YYNGEE. V was cut by 0 bases and J by 0 bases, with 12 bases left in between. CDR3 bases: TGTGCCAGCAGCGTAGGAGCCTGGGCTACGAACACCGGGGAGCTGTTTTTT. It is translated as CASSVGAWATNTGELFF.

The rearrangement joins TRBV2 to TRBJ2-5, with 9 bases that match TRBD1. The ends lost 3 bases at V and 3 bases at J; junction bases unmatched: 2. The CDR3 is 14 amino acids. CDR1 is SNHLY and CDR2 is FYNNEI in the germline V gene. CDR3: CASSEGQGKETQYF. The CDR3, as DNA: TGTGCCAGCAGTGAGGGACAGGGAAAAGAGACCCAGTACTTC.

This clone has a handful of counts. This chain connects TRBV21-1 to TRBJ1-2; TRBD1 reflects the table's D call only, with no check against the DNA. TRBV21-1 counts as a pseudogene. The CDR3 runs 16 residues. This CDR3 is CCQLGYIGALGYGYTF. The CDR3 coding sequence is TGTTGCCAGCTGGGATATATTGGGGCTTTGGGCTATGGCTACACCTTC.

This clone has just one count. V gene TRBV2 combines with J gene TRBJ2-7; the match to TRBD1 covers 8 bases. CDR3 length: 13 amino acids. Germline CDR1 reads SNHLY; CDR2 reads FYNNEI. V was clipped by 4 bases and J by 4 bases; unmatched bases: 3. The CDR3 nucleotides are TGTGCCAGCAGTGTGGGACAGGCGTACGAGCAGTACTTC. Translated, it gives CASSVGQAYEQYF.

The chain has TRBV5-5 and TRBJ1-1, with 10 bases matching TRBD1. CDR3 length: 13 residues. CDR1 is SGHKS and CDR2 is YYEKEE in the germline V gene (reference sequence). J lost 5 bases, V lost 6 bases, and 4 bases had no gene match. The CDR3 here is CASTLGQGTEAFF. CDR3 DNA sequence: TGTGCCAGCACCCTGGGACAGGGGACTGAAGCTTTCTTT.

This chain links TRBV7-6 with TRBJ1-3, with 7 bases that match TRBD1. The CDR3 loop spans 17 amino acids. Trimming removed 2 bases from V and 1 base from J; junction bases left unmatched: 8. The germline CDR1 and CDR2 sequences are SGHVS and FNYEAQ. The CDR3 loop reads CASSLTRQGTSGNTIYF. The CDR3 coding sequence is TGTGCCAGCAGCTTAACCAGACAGGGTACATCTGGAAACACCATATATTTT. Together with reference TRBV7-6 and TRBJ1-3, the CDR3 gives the full variable domain: GAGVSQSPRYKVTKRGQDVALRCDPISGHVSLYWYRQALGQGPEFLTYFNYEAQQDKSGLPNDRFSAERPEGSISTLTIQRTEQRDSAMYRCASSLTRQGTSGNTIYFGEGSWLTVV.

This clone was found a few times. The genes are TRBV12-3 or TRBV12-4 and TRBJ1-4; D possibly corresponds to TRBD1 (5 bases). Trimming left V 1 base short and J 12 bases short, with 9 bases between. The CDR3 contains 12 residues. CDR3 sequence: CASSLGGLELFF. DNA for the CDR3: TGTGCCAGCAGTTTAGGGGGCCTCGAACTGTTTTTT.